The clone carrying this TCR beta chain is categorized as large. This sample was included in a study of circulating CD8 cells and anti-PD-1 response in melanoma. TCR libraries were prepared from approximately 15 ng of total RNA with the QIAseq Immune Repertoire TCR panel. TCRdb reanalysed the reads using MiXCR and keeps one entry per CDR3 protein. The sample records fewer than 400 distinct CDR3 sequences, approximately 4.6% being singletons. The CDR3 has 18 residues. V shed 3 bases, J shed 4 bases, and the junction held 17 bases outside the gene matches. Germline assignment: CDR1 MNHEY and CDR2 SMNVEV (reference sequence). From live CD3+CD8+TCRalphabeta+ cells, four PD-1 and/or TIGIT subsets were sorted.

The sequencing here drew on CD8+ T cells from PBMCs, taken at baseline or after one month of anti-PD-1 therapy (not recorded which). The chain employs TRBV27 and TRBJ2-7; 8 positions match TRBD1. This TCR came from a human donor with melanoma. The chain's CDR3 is CASSLTGAGGIKAYEQYF. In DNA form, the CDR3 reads TGTGCCAGCAGTTTGACCGGTGCAGGGGGCATCAAAGCTTACGAGCAGTACTTC.